Following are 7 T cell receptor beta chains from one sample sequenced in a study of T-cell reconstitution after alpha-beta-depleted transplantation in children. Unique molecular identifiers were incorporated during preparation of the TCRbeta library. TCRdb redid the calling of the PCR reads with MiXCR, one entry per CDR3 protein. The data show more than 250,000 distinct CDR3 sequences, approximately 9.8% seen once. The source was PBMCs from the stem cell graft donor, collected from the stem cell graft. These receptor sequences come from a human donor who donated a stem cell graft to a child with SCID.

This clonotype was seen at least ten times. The CDR3 region has the DNA TGTGCCAGCAGCGAGGGGGATGGAACTGAAGCTTTCTTT. It yields the protein CASSEGDGTEAFF. The J gene is TRBJ1-1, the V gene TRBV9; D possibly corresponds to TRBD1 (6 bases). The V end was cut by 3 bases, the J end by 5 bases, with 11 bases between. The length of the CDR3 is 13 residues. The germline V gene encodes CDR1 SGDLS and CDR2 YYNGEE.

V gene TRBV7-9 combines with J gene TRBJ2-3; D is uncertain. The CDR3 extends over 13 amino acids. CDR1 SEHNR and CDR2 FQNEAQ come from the germline V gene (reference sequence). With 5 bases removed from V and 2 bases from J, the gap between germline ends came to 8 bases. CDR3 amino acids: CASSGGATDTQYF. The CDR3 DNA reads as TGTGCCAGCAGCGGCGGCGCCACAGATACGCAGTATTTT.

This clonotype was picked up a small number of times. This chain links TRBV5-5 with TRBJ2-1, with 7 bases fitting TRBD2. This CDR3 has 16 residues. The V gene's germline CDR1 is SGHKS and CDR2 YYEKEE (reference sequence). With 0 bases clipped from V and 4 bases from J, the junction kept 7 bases outside the gene matches. The CDR3, as DNA: TGTGCCAGCAGCTTGGAGGTAGCGGGCGTATACAATGAGCAGTTCTTC. This encodes CASSLEVAGVYNEQFF.

The rearrangement uses TRBV20-1 and TRBJ2-2; 9 nucleotides align to TRBD2. J lost 2 bases, V lost 4 bases, and 2 bases had no gene match. Germline values: CDR1 DFQATT, CDR2 SNEGSKA (reference sequence). The CDR3 contains 14 residues. Here the CDR3 reads CSAKAGGNTGELFF. The CDR3 DNA reads as TGCAGTGCTAAAGCGGGGGGAAACACCGGGGAGCTGTTTTTT.

This clonotype was recorded many times. The V call is TRBV5-1, the J call TRBJ1-2; 8 bases match TRBD1. With 4 bases clipped from V and 12 bases from J, the junction kept 17 bases outside the gene matches. CDR1 and CDR2 from the germline V gene are SGHRS and YFSETQ. CDR3 length equals 15 residues. The CDR3: CASSKTSTGEAENTF. DNA of the CDR3: TGCGCCAGCAGCAAGACTTCGACAGGGGAGGCAGAAAACACCTTC.

This clonotype appeared many times. The chain is built from TRBV20-1 and TRBJ1-1; D uncertain. Trimming took off 3 bases at V and 2 bases at J, with 7 bases between the two ends. The CDR3 is 12 amino acids. From germline, CDR1 is DFQATT and CDR2 SNEGSKA (reference sequence). CDR3 region: CSASPGNTEAFF. The CDR3 DNA reads TGCAGTGCTAGCCCGGGAAACACTGAAGCTTTCTTT.

Points on this clonotype: A junction end diverges from the germline sequence, so it may reflect a read error. The chain uses TRBV5-1 and TRBJ1-2; 8 positions agree with TRBD1. Germline V lookup: CDR1 SGHRS, CDR2 YFSETQ. This CDR3 has 14 amino acids. In DNA form, the CDR3 reads TGCGCCAGCATCTTGAGTCCAGGGGGCAGTAGCTACACCTTC. This codes for CASILSPGGSSYTF.